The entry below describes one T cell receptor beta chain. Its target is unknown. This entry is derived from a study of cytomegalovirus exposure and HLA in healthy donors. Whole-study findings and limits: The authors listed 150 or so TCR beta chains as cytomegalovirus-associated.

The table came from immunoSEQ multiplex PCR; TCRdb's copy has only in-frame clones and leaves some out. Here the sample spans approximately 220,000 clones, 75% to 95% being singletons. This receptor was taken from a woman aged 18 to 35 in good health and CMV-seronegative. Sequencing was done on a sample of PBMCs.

In nucleotides, the CDR3 is TGTGCCAGCATGGAGGCGCTTGAAGCTTTCTTT. This encodes CASMEALEAFF. V and J are TRBV6-1 and TRBJ1-1; D unclear. Germline V gene lookup returns CDR1 MNHNS and CDR2 SASEGT. Trimming cost V 7 bases and J 7 bases, with 10 bases left between them. The CDR3 length is 11 residues.